The entry that follows covers one TCR beta chain sequence. Antigen: not known. The data originate from a study of shared clonotypes between healthy human individuals. Study results and limitations: For naive CD4 cells, approximately 4.7% of clonotypes were shared across a handful of donors. It was expected that sequencing depth would affect clonotype sharing among donors.

There are 17 residues in the CDR3. Germline V lookup: CDR1 MDHEN, CDR2 SYDVKM. V lost 7 bases and J 4 bases, leaving 25 bases between the germline ends. Terminally differentiated effector memory CD45RA+ cells were left out of the naive CD8 fraction, which was CD45RO-negative and positively selected for CCR7. Deep-level running was used for the assay. Sorted-subset replicate PCR reactions contained roughly 200 ng DNA, corresponding to some 28,000 T cell genomes. This table comes from immunoSEQ multiplex PCR, and its TCRdb copy is limited to in-frame clones, with some not included. The table lists hundreds of thousands of clones, 90% to 95% of them singletons, with about 24% in the top ten.

The sequenced sample was naive CD8+ T cells sorted from blood. This TCR derives from a man in his thirties or forties in good health. The chain recombines TRBV28 with TRBJ1-2; unclear D gene. The CDR3 nucleotides read TGTGCCAGCACCGCCTCAGAAGGTCTCGGCCCCCTCTATGGCTACACCTTC. Its translation is CASTASEGLGPLYGYTF.